This T cell receptor (beta chain) was identified in a study of T cells after somatic rescue of genetic block. Only in-frame clones appear in the TCRdb table, and some are missing; sequencing was by immunoSEQ multiplex PCR. The table records around 14,000 clones, about 71% of them present only once. This CDR3 is 12 amino acids long. Trimming cost V 7 bases and J 4 bases, with 11 bases left between them. The germline gives CDR1 SNHLY, CDR2 FYNNEI. This TCR was recovered from a boy younger than 18. The chain combines TRBV2 with TRBJ2-7, with D perhaps being TRBD1 or TRBD2 (6 bases each). The sequencing sample was made of peripheral blood mononuclear cells (PBMCs). CDR3 loop: CASTRGPYEQYF. CDR3 nucleotides: TGTGCCAGCACCCGGGGGCCATACGAGCAGTACTTC.